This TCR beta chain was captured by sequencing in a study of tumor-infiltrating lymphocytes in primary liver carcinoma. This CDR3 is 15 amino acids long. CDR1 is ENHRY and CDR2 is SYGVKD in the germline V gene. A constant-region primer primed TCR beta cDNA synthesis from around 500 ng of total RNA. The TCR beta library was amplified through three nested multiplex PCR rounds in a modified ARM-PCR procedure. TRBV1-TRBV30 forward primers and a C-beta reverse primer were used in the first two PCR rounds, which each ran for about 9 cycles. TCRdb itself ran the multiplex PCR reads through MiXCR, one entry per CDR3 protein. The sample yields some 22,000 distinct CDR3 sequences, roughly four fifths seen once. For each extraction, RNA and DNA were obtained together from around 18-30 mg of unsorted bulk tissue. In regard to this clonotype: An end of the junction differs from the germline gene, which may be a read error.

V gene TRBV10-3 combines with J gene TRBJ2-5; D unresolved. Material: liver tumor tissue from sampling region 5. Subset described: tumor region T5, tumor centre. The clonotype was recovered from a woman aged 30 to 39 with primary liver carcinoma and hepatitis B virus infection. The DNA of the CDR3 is TGTGCCAACAGTGAGCCGGCTACCAGACAAGAGGCCCAGTACTTC. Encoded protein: CANSEPATRQEAQYF.